Listed here are 17 T cell receptor beta chains from one sample, sequenced in a study of blood T cell repertoires in COVID-19. Method: immunoSEQ multiplex PCR; TCRdb's copy keeps in-frame clones and lacks some. Here the sample spans about 14,000 clones, roughly 73% being singletons. The source material was peripheral blood. These receptors all stem from a boy aged 2 to 10 with active or convalescent COVID-19.

This chain joins TRBV5-1 and TRBJ2-7; 7 bases match TRBD1. CDR1 and CDR2 from the germline V gene are SGHRS and YFSETQ. Trimming cost V 3 bases and J 4 bases; bases outside gene matches: 7. The CDR3 covers 14 residues. In DNA form, the CDR3 reads TGCGCCAGCAGCTCGGGACAGTCGGCGTACGAGCAGTACTTC. Translating it yields CASSSGQSAYEQYF. The full variable domain, its missing parts supplied by reference TRBV5-1 and TRBJ2-7, is KAGVTQTPRYLIKTRGQQVTLSCSPISGHRSVSWYQQTPGQGLQFLFEYFSETQRNKGNFPGRFSGRQFSNSRSEMNVSTLELGDSALYLCASSSGQSAYEQYFGPGTRLTVT.

The rearrangement joins TRBV3-1 (or the pseudogene TRBV3-2) to TRBJ2-7, with 9 bases lining up with TRBD2. CDR3 length equals 14 residues. The germline gives CDR1 LGHDT, CDR2 YNNKEL (reference sequence). V lost 5 bases and J lost 6; bases outside the gene matches: 8. CDR3 coding DNA: TGTGCCAGCAGCTCCGGGACTAGCCTTCTCGAGCAGTACTTC. Its protein is CASSSGTSLLEQYF.

The rearrangement links TRBV7-6 to TRBJ2-6; D gene unclear. This CDR3 contains 16 residues. V was shortened by 5 bases and J by 0 bases, with 11 bases between the two germline ends. CDR1 SGHVS and CDR2 FNYEAQ come from the germline V gene. The CDR3 is CASSAAVVSGANVLTF. The CDR3 DNA is TGTGCCAGCAGCGCGGCTGTTGTCTCTGGGGCCAACGTCCTGACTTTC.

This chain uses TRBV5-6 with TRBJ1-1; 10 nucleotides match TRBD1. V dropped 0 bases and J dropped 1; count of bases not matched to a gene: 6. Per germline, CDR1 SGHDT and CDR2 YYEEEE. The CDR3 extends over 17 amino acids. CDR3 loop: CASSLGQGAVRNTEAFF. As DNA, the CDR3 is TGTGCCAGCAGCTTGGGACAGGGGGCTGTTAGGAACACTGAAGCTTTCTTT.

The V gene is TRBV2, the J gene TRBJ1-5; weak D call: TRBD1 (6 bases). V gave up 6 bases and J gave up 6 bases, with 12 bases separating them. The germline gives CDR1 SNHLY, CDR2 FYNNEI. The CDR3 is made up of 13 amino acids. CDR3 amino acids: CASRGYRAQPQHF. In DNA form, the CDR3 reads TGTGCCAGCAGAGGATACAGGGCTCAGCCCCAGCATTTT.

The rearrangement uses TRBV19 and TRBJ1-1; D remains unclear. Trimming left V 1 base short and J 8 bases short, with 11 bases between. CDR3 length equals 13 residues. CDR1 is LNHDA and CDR2 is SQIVND in the germline V gene (reference sequence). In nucleotides, the CDR3 is TGTGCCAGTAGTATAGGGGCGGGGTTCGAAGCTTTCTTT. This codes for CASSIGAGFEAFF.

This clone was seen just once. This sequence joins TRBV5-5 and TRBJ1-1; D is ambiguous. V lost 5 bases to trimming and J lost 4 bases, with 18 bases between them. The CDR3 extends over 15 amino acids. Germline V gene lookup returns CDR1 SGHKS and CDR2 YYEKEE (reference sequence). The CDR3 sequence is CASRSPGVATTEAFF. Here the CDR3 DNA reads TGTGCCAGCAGGTCCCCCGGGGTCGCGACCACTGAAGCTTTCTTT.

V is TRBV5-4 and J is TRBJ2-1, with 7 bases aligning to TRBD2. Looked up from germline, CDR1 is SGHNT and CDR2 is YYREEE (reference sequence). The V segment lost 4 bases and the J segment 8 bases; nucleotides outside the gene matches: 18. The CDR3 is made up of 17 amino acids. In DNA, the CDR3 is TGTGCCAGCAGCGGGGGATTGACGGGGGGTATGTTGGATGAGCAGTTCTTC. Translation gives CASSGGLTGGMLDEQFF.

J is TRBJ2-5 and V is TRBV5-6, with TRBD2 matching over 12 bases. Germline trimming cut 4 bases from V and 5 bases from J; bases unmatched to any gene: 3. The CDR3 loop spans 14 amino acids. CDR1 is SGHDT, CDR2 YYEEEE, per germline. The CDR3 DNA reads as TGTGCCAGCAGCCGACTAGCGGGAGAGGAGACCCAGTACTTC. Encoded protein: CASSRLAGEETQYF.

The chain carries TRBV5-6 and TRBJ1-5; tentative D call: TRBD1 (6 bases). Germline V lookup: CDR1 SGHDT, CDR2 YYEEEE. V lost 0 bases, J lost 9 bases, and 13 bases lay in between. CDR3 length: 14 residues. The CDR3 protein is CASSLAGDGRPQHF. The CDR3 DNA follows: TGTGCCAGCAGCTTGGCAGGGGATGGAAGGCCCCAGCATTTT.

This chain links TRBV18 with TRBJ2-1; a possible D gene is TRBD2 (6 bases). Germline CDR1 and CDR2: KGHSH and LQKENI. V dropped 3 bases and J dropped 5 bases, with 14 bases sitting between them. The CDR3 totals 15 residues. CDR3 protein: CASSPAGPYHNEQFF. CDR3 DNA sequence: TGTGCCAGCTCACCCGCGGGACCATACCACAATGAGCAGTTCTTC.

This chain connects TRBV28 to TRBJ1-2; possibly TRBD1 for D (5 bases). The length of the CDR3 is 14 residues. CDR1 is MDHEN, CDR2 SYDVKM, per germline. V was cut by 8 bases and J by 5 bases, with 18 bases left in between. The CDR3 here is CASLVSVGTYGYTF. As DNA, the CDR3 is TGTGCCAGCCTAGTTTCGGTCGGGACTTATGGCTACACCTTC.

V usage is TRBV3-1 (or the pseudogene TRBV3-2) and J usage is TRBJ1-6, with a weak D call TRBD1 (5 bases). The V gene lost 5 bases and the J gene lost 3 bases, with 11 bases spanning the gap. CDR3 length: 15 residues. Germline V gives CDR1 LGHDT, CDR2 YNNKEL (reference sequence). The CDR3: CASSGRDLYNSPLHF. The CDR3 DNA follows: TGTGCCAGCAGCGGCAGGGATCTCTATAATTCACCCCTCCACTTT.

The V call is TRBV3-1 (or the pseudogene TRBV3-2), the J call TRBJ2-1; perhaps TRBD1 as D (5 bases). CDR1 and CDR2 from the germline V gene are LGHDT and YNNKEL (reference sequence). This CDR3 has 16 amino acids. V lost 4 bases, J lost 5 bases, and 18 bases lay in between. DNA of the CDR3: TGTGCCAGCAGCCGCCCCCAGGGCAGGGCCCACAATGAGCAGTTCTTC. Amino acid sequence: CASSRPQGRAHNEQFF.

V gene TRBV5-1 combines with J gene TRBJ1-2; D perhaps matches TRBD1 (6 bases). With 0 bases removed from V and 7 bases from J, the gap between germline ends came to 16 bases. The CDR3 has 15 amino acids. Germline CDR1 is SGHRS and CDR2 is YFSETQ. The CDR3 DNA reads TGCGCCAGCAGCTTGGGACAGGCCCGCAGGGGTGGCTACACCTTC. As protein: CASSLGQARRGGYTF. The variable domain in full, with the rest retrieved from reference TRBV5-1 and TRBJ1-2, is KAGVTQTPRYLIKTRGQQVTLSCSPISGHRSVSWYQQTPGQGLQFLFEYFSETQRNKGNFPGRFSGRQFSNSRSEMNVSTLELGDSALYLCASSLGQARRGGYTFGSGTRLTVV.

This clone was counted a single time. This chain links TRBV5-4 with TRBJ2-4, with a possible D match to TRBD1 (5 bases). Germline CDR1 is SGHNT and CDR2 is YYREEE (reference sequence). V lost 1 base, J lost 7 bases, and 12 bases lay in between. CDR3 length: 14 residues. The DNA for the CDR3 is TGTGCCAGCAGCTTGATTCCGGACACGAACATTCAGTACTTC. Translated, it gives CASSLIPDTNIQYF.

This chain connects TRBV27 to TRBJ2-7, with TRBD1 matching 8 bases. CDR1 and CDR2 from the germline V gene are MNHEY and SMNVEV (reference sequence). J was trimmed by 4 bases and V by 7 bases; bases with no gene match: 15. The CDR3 has 16 amino acids. The DNA for the CDR3 is TGTGCCAGCATCGCTCCTCTCGGACAGGGTTCGTACGAGCAGTACTTC. This gives the protein CASIAPLGQGSYEQYF.